These 27 T cell receptor beta chains were sequenced from one sample in a study of long-term antiretroviral therapy in people with HIV. An immunoSEQ assay, version v3.0, was performed at survey level. The table came from immunoSEQ multiplex PCR; TCRdb's copy has only in-frame clones and leaves some out. Of roughly 17,000 clones listed, 79% are singletons. Material: unsorted PBMCs, obtained at the start of antiretroviral therapy. Receptors originate from a man younger than 40 with HIV.

This clone was seen more than once but under ten times. The rearrangement joins TRBV28 to TRBJ1-2; tentatively, D is TRBD1 (5 bases). V shed 2 bases and J shed 4 bases, with 14 bases lying between them. Germline V gene lookup returns CDR1 MDHEN and CDR2 SYDVKM. The CDR3 covers 15 residues. The CDR3 DNA sequence: TGTGCCAGCAGTTTACTTCGGGGGATGGCCTATGGCTACACCTTC. Amino acids: CASSLLRGMAYGYTF.

This chain's CDR3 is CASSLRGGLETQYF. For the CDR3, the DNA is TGTGCCAGCAGTTTACGAGGGGGTCTTGAGACCCAGTACTTC. This chain uses TRBV27 with TRBJ2-5; D is perhaps TRBD1 (6 bases). The V end lost 2 bases, the J end lost 5 bases, and 12 bases lay between the germline ends. From germline, CDR1 is MNHEY and CDR2 SMNVEV (reference sequence). CDR3 length: 14 residues.

A few counts support this clone. The rearrangement links TRBV7-2 to TRBJ2-1, with TRBD2 matching 13 bases. Trimming took 2 bases from V and 7 from J; bases not matched to a gene: 8. This CDR3 region has 17 residues. Looked up from germline, CDR1 is SGHTA and CDR2 is FQGNSA. CDR3 sequence: CASSLSRTSGGKNEQFF. Written as DNA, the CDR3 is TGTGCCAGCAGCTTAAGTCGGACTAGCGGGGGTAAGAATGAGCAGTTCTTC.

DNA for the CDR3: TGTGCCAGCAGTGCCGGACTTTACAATGAGCAGTTCTTC. Protein product: CASSAGLYNEQFF. The V gene is TRBV2, the J gene TRBJ2-1; tentatively, D is TRBD2 (5 bases). Germline CDR1 and CDR2: SNHLY and FYNNEI. V lost 4 bases and J lost 4, with 8 bases in between. The CDR3 runs 13 residues.

J is TRBJ2-1 and V is TRBV7-2, with 8 bases aligning to TRBD2. The junction had 12 bases not matched to a gene; V was cut back by 5 bases and J by 6 bases. This CDR3 has 16 residues. Germline CDR1 SGHTA, CDR2 FQGNSA. The chain's CDR3 is CASSQTSGASRNEQFF. DNA for the CDR3: TGTGCCAGCAGCCAAACTAGCGGAGCTTCTCGCAATGAGCAGTTCTTC.

The chain has TRBV30 and TRBJ2-7; D possibly matches TRBD1 or TRBD2 (5 bases each). The CDR3 consists of 11 residues. The germline V and J ends were trimmed by 5 bases and 0 bases, with 5 bases remaining between them. Germline V lookup: CDR1 GTSNPN, CDR2 SVGIG (reference sequence). CDR3 region: CAWGGSYEQYF. The CDR3 coding sequence is TGTGCCTGGGGGGGCTCCTACGAGCAGTACTTC.

The rearrangement uses TRBV30 and TRBJ2-4; D is possibly TRBD1 (6 bases). This CDR3 region has 14 residues. Germline loops: CDR1 GTSNPN, CDR2 SVGIG (reference sequence). The V end lost 3 bases, the J end lost 1 base, and 10 bases lay between the germline ends. As DNA, the CDR3 is TGTGCCTGGAGCGGGACAACCGCCAAAAACATTCAGTACTTC. Translation: CAWSGTTAKNIQYF.

V is TRBV28 and J is TRBJ1-4; D is possibly TRBD1 (5 bases). The CDR3 has 14 amino acids. The ends were cut back, 2 bases at V and 6 bases at J, with 10 bases in the middle. Germline V gives CDR1 MDHEN, CDR2 SYDVKM. This chain's CDR3 is CASSLRGDYEKLFF. The CDR3 region has the DNA TGTGCCAGCAGTTTACGAGGGGACTATGAAAAACTGTTTTTT.

J is TRBJ2-7 and V is TRBV28; TRBD1 aligns across 10 bases. CDR1 is MDHEN, CDR2 SYDVKM, per germline. This CDR3 region has 14 residues. V was clipped by 4 bases and J by 7 bases; unmatched bases: 7. The CDR3 nucleotides read TGTGCCAGCAGTTGGACAGGGGGTTTTGGTGAGCAGTACTTC. It translates to CASSWTGGFGEQYF.

V usage is TRBV4-3 and J usage is TRBJ2-1, with D perhaps assigned TRBD1 or TRBD2 (5 bases each). Germline V gene lookup returns CDR1 LGHNA and CDR2 YSLEER. The CDR3 has 15 amino acids. V was shortened by 0 bases and J by 15 bases, with 21 bases between the two germline ends. CDR3 amino acids: CASSQDTSGTKPWFF. In DNA form, the CDR3 reads TGCGCCAGCAGCCAAGATACATCAGGGACCAAACCGTGGTTCTTC.

This chain connects TRBV6-5 to TRBJ1-1, with no clear D. V shed 5 bases and J shed 8 bases, with 21 bases lying between them. The CDR3 is made up of 15 amino acids. Germline values: CDR1 MNHEY, CDR2 SVGAGI. This CDR3 reads CASSVLIAAASEAFF. CDR3 nucleotide sequence: TGTGCCAGCAGTGTCTTGATCGCGGCAGCGTCCGAAGCTTTCTTT.

The rearrangement joins TRBV2 to TRBJ2-4; D ambiguous. The V gene's germline CDR1 is SNHLY and CDR2 FYNNEI. V lost 7 bases and J lost 0, with 13 bases in between. There are 15 residues in the CDR3. The CDR3 sequence is CASKLNERAKNIQYF. The CDR3 DNA follows: TGTGCCAGCAAACTAAACGAGCGAGCCAAAAACATTCAGTACTTC. Combining the CDR3 with reference TRBV2 and TRBJ2-4 gives the whole variable domain EPEVTQTPSHQVTQMGQEVILRCVPISNHLYFYWYRQILGQKVEFLVSFYNNEISEKSEIFDDQFSVERPDGSNFTLKIRSTKLEDSAMYFCASKLNERAKNIQYFGAGTRLSVL.

A note on this clone: One end of the junction is discordant with germline, which a read error may explain. The gene calls are TRBV7-9 and TRBJ1-5; no clear D gene. This CDR3 has 15 residues. CDR1 SEHNR and CDR2 FQNEAQ come from the germline V gene (reference sequence). CDR3 loop: CASSQEPDSNQPQHF. The CDR3 nucleotides are TGCGCCAGCAGCCAAGAGCCGGACAGCAATCAGCCCCAGCATTTT.

The chain carries TRBV18 and TRBJ2-5; 9 bases are shared with TRBD2. The junction had 3 bases not matched to a gene; V was cut back by 3 bases and J by 1 base. Germline CDR1 KGHSH, CDR2 LQKENI. CDR3 length: 15 amino acids. In DNA, the CDR3 is TGTGCCAGCTCACCGTTTAGCGGGGGCCAAGAGACCCAGTACTTC. Amino acid sequence: CASSPFSGGQETQYF.

The chain combines TRBV4-2 with TRBJ2-1, with D possibly TRBD1 on 6 matching bases. The CDR3 covers 16 residues. Trimming removed 1 base from V and 7 bases from J, with 17 bases in between. Germline V gene sequence: CDR1 LGHNA, CDR2 YNFKEQ. The CDR3 DNA reads as TGTGCCAGCAGCCAAGTACTGGGGGCAGTAATGAATGAGCAGTTCTTC. Protein product: CASSQVLGAVMNEQFF.

This clone was recorded a few times. This rearrangement joins TRBV10-3 to TRBJ2-2; D is tentatively TRBD1 or TRBD2 (6 bases each). Germline V gene lookup returns CDR1 ENHRY and CDR2 SYGVKD. V was cut by 8 bases and J by 0 bases, with 13 bases left in between. The CDR3 is 15 amino acids. CDR3 bases: TGTGCCATCCCAACGGGGGCATCGAACACCGGGGAGCTGTTTTTT. This encodes CAIPTGASNTGELFF.

This clone was observed once. The chain carries TRBV7-3 and TRBJ2-1, with 12 bases fitting TRBD2. Germline V gene sequence: CDR1 SGHTA, CDR2 FQGTGA. CDR3 length: 19 amino acids. J gave up 2 bases and V 4 bases, and 12 bases lay outside the gene matches. CDR3 sequence (DNA): TGTGCCAGCAGCTCTCTGACTAGCGGGGGCCACGTAGCCTACAATGAGCAGTTCTTC. Encoded protein: CASSSLTSGGHVAYNEQFF.

This clone was recorded only once. This sequence joins TRBV5-1 and TRBJ1-1; D uncertain. This CDR3 spans 14 amino acids. Germline V gene data show CDR1 as SGHRS and CDR2 as YFSETQ. V lost 0 bases, J lost 0 bases, and 6 bases lay in between. The CDR3 coding sequence is TGCGCCAGCAGCTTGGTACTGATGAACACTGAAGCTTTCTTT. Amino acids: CASSLVLMNTEAFF.

The rearrangement joins TRBV30 to TRBJ1-1; D might be TRBD1 (6 bases). Germline values: CDR1 GTSNPN, CDR2 SVGIG (reference sequence). The CDR3 extends over 11 amino acids. The ends were cut back, 5 bases at V and 3 bases at J, with 7 bases in the middle. The DNA of the CDR3 is TGTGCCTGGGAGGGGGACACTGAAGCTTTCTTT. Its protein is CAWEGDTEAFF.

The chain carries TRBV18 and TRBJ1-1; TRBD1 aligns across 7 bases. Germline CDR1 reads KGHSH; CDR2 reads LQKENI. V lost 6 bases and J lost 1; bases outside the gene matches: 5. This CDR3 comprises 14 residues. The CDR3 nucleotides are TGTGCCAGCTCGCCAAGGACAGGGAACACTGAAGCTTTCTTT. As protein: CASSPRTGNTEAFF.

The chain recombines TRBV12-5 with TRBJ2-1; TRBD2 aligns across 10 bases. Germline V gene lookup returns CDR1 LGHNT and CDR2 FRNRAP. V was pared by 6 bases and J by 7 bases, with 3 bases of the junction left unmatched. CDR3 length equals 13 residues. The DNA for the CDR3 is TGTGCTAGTGGGTCTAGCGGGAGTAATGAGCAGTTCTTC. This encodes CASGSSGSNEQFF.

J is TRBJ2-1 and V is TRBV7-2; TRBD1 might be the D (5 bases). Germline CDR1 SGHTA, CDR2 FQGNSA. The CDR3 length is 14 residues. Trimming pared 1 base from V and 10 bases from J, leaving 14 bases between. DNA for the CDR3: TGTGCCAGCAGCTTAGGGCAGGGCTATGGGGAGCAGTTCTTC. This translates into CASSLGQGYGEQFF.

The J gene is TRBJ1-5, the V gene TRBV28; 9 nucleotides align to TRBD1. CDR1 and CDR2 (germline): MDHEN, SYDVKM. The CDR3 spans 14 residues. Trimming took 6 bases from V and 6 from J; bases not matched to a gene: 6. The CDR3 region has the DNA TGTGCCAGCAGGGAGACAGGGGGTACTCAGCCCCAGCATTTT. Translated, it gives CASRETGGTQPQHF.

This sequence joins TRBV13 and TRBJ2-1, with a tentative D call TRBD2 (6 bases). V was cut by 7 bases and J by 3 bases, with 13 bases left in between. Germline-derived CDR1 and CDR2 are PRHDT and FYEKMQ (reference sequence). The CDR3 extends over 14 amino acids. CDR3 sequence (DNA): TGTGCCAGCAATCCCGGGACTGGCTACAATGAGCAGTTCTTC. This codes for CASNPGTGYNEQFF.

Notes on this clone: At one of its ends the junction is not consistent with the germline gene, which may arise from a read error. This sequence joins TRBV11-2 and TRBJ2-7, with TRBD2 matching over 8 bases. This CDR3 is built from 13 residues. Germline CDR1 is SGHAT and CDR2 is FQNNGV. The CDR3 here is CASRLAGRYEQYF. The CDR3 DNA reads as TGTGCCAGCAGGTTAGCGGGGCGCTACGAGCAGTACTTC.

This sequence joins TRBV5-4 and TRBJ1-2; D is perhaps TRBD1 (6 bases). With 0 bases removed from V and 5 bases from J, the gap between germline ends came to 26 bases. This CDR3 comprises 19 residues. Germline loops: CDR1 SGHNT, CDR2 YYREEE (reference sequence). The CDR3 nucleotides are TGTGCCAGCAGCTTGGACCCAAATCGACAGGTGGTTGGGACTTATGGCTACACCTTC. It specifies CASSLDPNRQVVGTYGYTF.

This chain uses TRBV6-5 with TRBJ1-2; perhaps TRBD1 as D (5 bases). Trimming left V 0 bases short and J 5 bases short, with 10 bases between. Germline CDR1 reads MNHEY; CDR2 reads SVGAGI. CDR3 size: 14 residues. CDR3 sequence: CASSYSRGGYGYTF. DNA of the CDR3: TGTGCCAGCAGTTACTCGAGGGGTGGTTATGGCTACACCTTC.